Shown below are 3 T cell receptor beta chains from a single sample sequenced in a study of shared clonotypes between healthy human individuals. Terminally differentiated effector memory CD45RA+ cells were excluded from the naive CD8 cells, which were CD45RO-negative and positively selected for CCR7. Data came from immunoSEQ multiplex PCR; TCRdb stores just in-frame clones and leaves some out. The table has around 580,000 clones, roughly 98% seen once; the top ten hold 0.3%. Sample: naive CD8+ T cells sorted from blood. The receptors originated from a man younger than 40 in good health.

This chain joins TRBV11-2 and TRBJ1-1; no firm D call. The germline V gene encodes CDR1 SGHAT and CDR2 FQNNGV. V lost 2 bases to trimming and J lost 5 bases, with 9 bases between them. CDR3 length: 13 amino acids. The CDR3 coding sequence is TGTGCCAGCAGCTTATGGCGTCCTACTGAAGCTTTCTTT. Translating gives CASSLWRPTEAFF.

V is TRBV29-1 and J is TRBJ2-1, with D hard to call. The germline V gene encodes CDR1 SQVTM and CDR2 ANQGSEA. V was shortened by 7 bases and J by 0 bases, with 10 bases between the two germline ends. There are 13 residues in the CDR3. CDR3 loop: CSGLDVSYNEQFF. The CDR3 bases are TGCAGCGGCCTGGATGTCTCCTACAATGAGCAGTTCTTC.

Worth noting for this clone: Within the sample, other DNA sequences also encode this same CDR3. The rearrangement links TRBV7-9 to TRBJ1-1; D not certain. The CDR3 loop spans 13 amino acids. V was shortened by 5 bases and J by 0 bases, with 7 bases between the two germline ends. Germline V lookup: CDR1 SEHNR, CDR2 FQNEAQ (reference sequence). As DNA, the CDR3 is TGTGCCAGCAGCGTAACGGTGAACACTGAAGCTTTCTTT. Translating gives CASSVTVNTEAFF.